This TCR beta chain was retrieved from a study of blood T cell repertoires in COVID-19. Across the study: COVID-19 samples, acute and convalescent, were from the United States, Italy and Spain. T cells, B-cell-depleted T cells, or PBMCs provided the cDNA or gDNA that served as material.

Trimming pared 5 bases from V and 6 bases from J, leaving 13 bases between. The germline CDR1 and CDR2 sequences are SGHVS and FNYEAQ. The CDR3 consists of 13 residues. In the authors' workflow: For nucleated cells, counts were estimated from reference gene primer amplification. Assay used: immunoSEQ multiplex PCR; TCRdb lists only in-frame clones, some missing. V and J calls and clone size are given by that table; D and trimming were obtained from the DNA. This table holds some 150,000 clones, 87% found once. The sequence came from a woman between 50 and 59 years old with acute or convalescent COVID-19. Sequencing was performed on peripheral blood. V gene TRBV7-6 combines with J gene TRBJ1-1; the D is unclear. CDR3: CASSLRHVAEAFF. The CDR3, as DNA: TGTGCCAGCAGCCTAAGACATGTGGCTGAAGCTTTCTTT.